This T cell receptor (beta chain) was obtained from a study of OX40 agonist ivuxolimab in advanced cancers. Study-level background: In this cohort, patients received ivuxolimab, an agonistic anti-OX40 (CD134) antibody. People who had prior anti-PD-1, anti-PD-L1 or anti-CTLA-4 therapy could take part, and around 40% had some.

This clone occurred once. Assay: immunoSEQ multiplex PCR; the TCRdb copy retains only in-frame clones and omits some. The table includes over 80,000 clones, 75% to 95% detected once. This TCR came from an adult with an advanced solid tumor such as melanoma, head and neck, liver or kidney cancer. The material was CD4+ or CD8+ T cells sorted from blood, obtained in a trial of the OX40 agonist ivuxolimab.

The CDR3 nucleotides read TGTGCCAGCAGCTTCGCAGGAACCGCCTTTGGGGGCTACACCTTC. It specifies CASSFAGTAFGGYTF. This chain uses TRBV7-2 with TRBJ1-2; D not resolved. The CDR3 extends over 15 amino acids. Trimming took 3 bases from V and 8 from J, leaving 19 bases between them. CDR1 is SGHTA and CDR2 is FQGNSA in the germline V gene.